The subject of this entry is one T cell receptor (beta chain). Its antigen is undetermined. This entry is derived from a study of T cell repertoires in cytomegalovirus infection. On the study more broadly: Use of recently identified HLA-C-restricted and well-studied HLA-B-restricted CMV epitopes was part of the study. Signatures in public TCR beta sequences pointed to both CMV infection and matching HLA type.

This CDR3 spans 15 amino acids. With V trimmed by 2 bases and J by 6 bases, 7 bases remained unmatched. The germline V gene encodes CDR1 SGHKS and CDR2 YYEKEE (reference sequence). TCRdb fed the reads into MiXCR, producing one record per CDR3 protein. The sample lists 600,000 to 700,000 distinct CDR3 sequences, around 31% occurring once. Broader study findings: The ex vivo response showed dominance by HLA-C-restricted CMV-specific TCR beta clonotypes.

The origin of this receptor is a human donor in good health (CMV status not recorded). Some clones in this sample may be carry-over from other donors' samples. The sequencing used cultured PBMCs, collected from culture after CMV antigen stimulation. V usage is TRBV5-5 and J usage is TRBJ1-2; 10 bases line up with TRBD1. CDR3 loop: CASSLIGQGDNGYTF. CDR3 in DNA: TGTGCCAGCAGCTTAATCGGACAGGGGGACAATGGCTACACCTTC.